The T cell receptor (beta chain) under discussion was sequenced for a study of blood T cells in healthy people across ages. Broader study findings: Shifts in expanded clonotypes may have been confounded by donor CMV status, which was unknown.

A second PCR, run for roughly 7 to 11 cycles, used a sample-barcoded 5' primer plus a J-beta primer mix. TCRdb reanalysed the 5' RACE reads using MiXCR and keeps one entry per CDR3 protein. Among 870,000 or so distinct CDR3 sequences, around 26% were seen once, and the ten largest hold roughly 17%. The V end was cut by 5 bases, the J end by 8 bases, with 14 bases between. CDR1 is DFQATT, CDR2 SNEGSKA, per germline (reference sequence). CDR3 length: 12 residues. Comments on this clonotype: The antigen is unknown.

The sequencing input was blood. V gene TRBV20-1 combines with J gene TRBJ2-3; D not resolved. The receptor was isolated from a woman of 80 years or more in good health. The CDR3 sequence is CSACGVGFTQYF. In DNA, the CDR3 is TGCAGTGCTTGTGGCGTCGGTTTTACGCAGTATTTT.